The rows below give T cell receptor beta chains drawn from one sample of a study of cytomegalovirus exposure and HLA in healthy donors. Only in-frame clones appear in the TCRdb table, and some are missing; sequencing was by immunoSEQ multiplex PCR. The data hold 130,000 or so clones, with approximately 80% observed a single time. The specimen sequenced was PBMCs. The source of these receptors is a male donor in good health and CMV-seropositive. CDR3s include the opening cysteine and the closing phenylalanine or tryptophan. Each record gives: J gene, D gene, clone size, V gene, CDR3 DNA, CDR3 protein. D genes are given only for firm matches. Expanded clones get a size class; other rows say once, few or many, or leave the size out.

j_gene: TRBJ2-7; d_gene: .; abundance: few; v_gene: TRBV18; CDR3nt: TGTGCCAGCTCACCACCGTCGACAGTATACGAGCAGTACTTC; CDR3aa: CASSPPSTVYEQYF
j_gene: TRBJ2-1; d_gene: TRBD2; abundance: once; v_gene: TRBV19; CDR3nt: TGTGCCAGTAGTTGGCGGGGGACCTACAATGAGCAGTTCTTC; CDR3aa: CASSWRGTYNEQFF
j_gene: TRBJ2-7; d_gene: TRBD2; abundance: .; v_gene: TRBV29-1; CDR3nt: TGCAGCGTTACTAGCGGGGCCCGTCCCTACGAGCAGTACTTC; CDR3aa: CSVTSGARPYEQYF
j_gene: TRBJ1-4; d_gene: .; abundance: once; v_gene: TRBV5-1; CDR3nt: TGCGCCAGCAGCTTGACAACGGGGGGTGAAAAACTGTTTTTT; CDR3aa: CASSLTTGGEKLFF
j_gene: TRBJ1-1; d_gene: .; abundance: .; v_gene: TRBV2; CDR3nt: TGTGCCAGCAGTGGCAGGGGGAACACTGAAGCTTTCTTT; CDR3aa: CASSGRGNTEAFF
j_gene: TRBJ2-3; d_gene: TRBD2; abundance: few; v_gene: TRBV19; CDR3nt: TGTGCCAGTAGTAGGACTAGCGGCACAGATACGCAGTATTTT; CDR3aa: CASSRTSGTDTQYF
j_gene: TRBJ1-1; d_gene: .; abundance: .; v_gene: TRBV15; CDR3nt: TGTGCCACCAGCAGCGCCTCCAGGGGTTTGACTTTCTTT; CDR3aa: CATSSASRGLTFF
j_gene: TRBJ2-3; d_gene: TRBD2; abundance: .; v_gene: TRBV29-1; CDR3nt: TGCAGCGTTGAACGGACTAGCGGGGGGTTTAGCACAGATACGCAGTATTTT; CDR3aa: CSVERTSGGFSTDTQYF
j_gene: TRBJ1-2; d_gene: .; abundance: .; v_gene: TRBV7-9; CDR3nt: TGTGCCAGCAGCTTAGTGACAGGAGGAGGTGGCTACACCTTC; CDR3aa: CASSLVTGGGGYTF
j_gene: TRBJ1-2; d_gene: .; abundance: .; v_gene: TRBV6-1; CDR3nt: TGTGCCAGCACCCGGACAGACTATGGCTACACCTTC; CDR3aa: CASTRTDYGYTF
j_gene: TRBJ1-4; d_gene: .; abundance: .; v_gene: TRBV7-9; CDR3nt: TGTGCCAGCAGCTCACAGGGCCCAACTAATGAAAAACTGTTTTTT; CDR3aa: CASSSQGPTNEKLFF
j_gene: TRBJ1-1; d_gene: .; abundance: once; v_gene: TRBV7-9; CDR3nt: TGTGCCAGCAGCCCCGTGGGGGGGTGGTTAATGAACACTGAAGCTTTCTTT; CDR3aa: CASSPVGGWLMNTEAFF
j_gene: TRBJ2-7; d_gene: TRBD1; abundance: .; v_gene: TRBV6-5; CDR3nt: TGTGCCAGCAGTCGTTCCGGGACAGGGTCCGGGGAGCAGTACTTC; CDR3aa: CASSRSGTGSGEQYF